What follows describes a single T cell receptor beta chain. This clonotype was recorded at least ten times. Its recognized antigen is unknown. No base quality information exists; no much larger clone differs at one position. The data stem from a study of blood T cells in healthy people across ages (dated by TCRdb to 2015 to 2017). With regard to the full study: In model experiments, template switching captured about one uniquely barcoded TCR beta cDNA molecule for every two T cells. Using deep sequencing normalized with unique cDNA molecular identifiers, the study measured how TCR beta repertoire diversity changes with age. The donors were split into four age groups: young (average approximately 16 years), middle-aged (39), aged (roughly 68) and long-lived (under 90). The study analyzed two additional independent replicas of 1 million unique cDNA reads from the same blood draw for two donors, one aged 18 to 29 and one aged 80 or older. What the authors observed across the whole study: Compared with the aged group, the long-lived group had more naive CD4+ T cells, fewer expanded clones and increased TCR diversity, a pattern suggesting age selection. Because profiling used bulk unsorted PBMCs, naive and antigen-experienced compartments could not be compared conclusively. Estimates of total diversity from one million sequenced T cells were regarded as lower bounds and underestimates. There was a strong correlation between observed TCR beta diversity and the percentage of naive T cells measured by flow cytometry. Donor CMV infection status was unknown, potentially confounding age-related changes in expanded clonotypes. Observed TCR beta diversity per million T cells fell roughly linearly with age, and a significant reduction was already apparent by age about 36.

The donors were roughly 39 Caucasian individuals from Russia, aged roughly 6 to 90 years, who were systemically healthy. Around 9.7 milliliters of peripheral blood were collected from each donor into EDTA-treated Vacutainer tubes. Ficoll-Paque density-gradient centrifugation was used to isolate PBMCs, with at least 7 million obtained per sample. Total RNA, at least 6 micrograms per sample, was extracted from PBMCs with Trizol reagent. For every donor, flow cytometry on a PBMC aliquot measured the percentage of naive CD45RAhigh/CD27high T cells. The V end loses 5 bases and the J end loses 7 bases, and a stretch of 9 bases separates them. Inclusive of the bounding cysteine and phenylalanine, the CDR3 is 13 residues long. Here the CDR3 DNA is all that survives: 39 bases in frame from base 1. The library relied on 5' RACE. Instrument used: Illumina HiSeq 2500. The second PCR ran for roughly 6 to 11 cycles and used a J-beta primer mix along with a sample-barcoded 5' primer. A template-switch 5' adaptor carrying 12 random nucleotides introduced a unique molecular identifier onto each TCR beta cDNA molecule. Each sample yielded at least 2.5 million CDR3-containing paired-end reads. The Mint cDNA synthesis kit, primed by a TRBC-specific oligonucleotide, was used to synthesize first-strand cDNA from all RNA. After uracil-DNA glycosylase treatment, a first 18-cycle PCR used universal primers M1SS and BC2_uni_R on all cDNA. Per the original workflow: Each sample was normalized by randomly selecting 1 million high-quality reads, each carrying a distinct molecular identifier. Instead of being binned into consensus sequences, reads with shared molecular identifiers were discarded. MiTCR, set to a Q25 quality threshold and the strictest error-elimination algorithm, was used for CDR3 identification, clonotype clustering and error correction. Lower-bound total TCR beta diversity was estimated with a nonparametric unseen species model using Euler transformation. TCRdb reworked the public reads: Q25 trimming with fastp, MiXCR clone assembly, productive beta chains retained. Each entry is one CDR3 protein sequence, shown with its most common DNA and genes. Here the V and J calls rest on TCRdb's processing, not on the authors' analysis. In all, the sample holds about 800,000 distinct CDR3 sequences, and 20% to 25% of those were seen once. More than 3% of the sample lies in the top ten.

This sample also belongs to another study, concerning T cells of mothers and their children. Taken from the second paper: The donors were nine systemically healthy Caucasian individuals, made up of three mothers and their six children. cDNA synthesis used all of the extracted RNA, with roughly 1.6 ug of RNA in each 15 ul reaction. In the second PCR, sample barcodes and 2-4 random nucleotides were introduced via the M1S primer. More than 8 million TCR beta CDR3 reads were obtained from each mother, and about 3 million reads were obtained from each child. Thymic selection similarly shapes TCR recombination output in related and unrelated pairs, with minor effect from inherited differences. Normalized repertoire overlap in related mother-child pairs was always slightly higher than in unrelated mother-child pairs, but the difference was never significant. No persistent microchimeric T cell clones were found, with a detection sensitivity of 75 to 100 clones per million clonotypes. The study used deep NGS to compare TCR beta repertoires of mothers and children, seeking features distinguishing related mother-child pairs from unrelated individuals. On average, the children were approximately 11 +/- 4 years old, while the mothers were approximately 41 +/- 4 years old. After adapters were ligated using NEBNext reagents, the libraries underwent 100+100 nt paired-end sequencing on an Illumina HiSeq 2000. To prevent cross-contamination, the mother and child libraries were prepared a month apart and were sequenced in separate runs. Each donor had between roughly 450,000 and 2,100,000 distinct TCR beta clonotypes identified. Naive TCR beta clonotypes were estimated from low-frequency clonotypes matched to each donor's FACS-determined naive share, without sorting.

The sequence came from a boy younger than 18 in good health. The sequencing input was blood. The V gene is TRBV12-3 or TRBV12-4 and the J gene is TRBJ1-6; there is no confident call for the D gene. The nucleotides are TGTGCCAGCAGTATCTCGGGGAATTCACCCCTCCACTTT. Translated, it gives CASSISGNSPLHF.